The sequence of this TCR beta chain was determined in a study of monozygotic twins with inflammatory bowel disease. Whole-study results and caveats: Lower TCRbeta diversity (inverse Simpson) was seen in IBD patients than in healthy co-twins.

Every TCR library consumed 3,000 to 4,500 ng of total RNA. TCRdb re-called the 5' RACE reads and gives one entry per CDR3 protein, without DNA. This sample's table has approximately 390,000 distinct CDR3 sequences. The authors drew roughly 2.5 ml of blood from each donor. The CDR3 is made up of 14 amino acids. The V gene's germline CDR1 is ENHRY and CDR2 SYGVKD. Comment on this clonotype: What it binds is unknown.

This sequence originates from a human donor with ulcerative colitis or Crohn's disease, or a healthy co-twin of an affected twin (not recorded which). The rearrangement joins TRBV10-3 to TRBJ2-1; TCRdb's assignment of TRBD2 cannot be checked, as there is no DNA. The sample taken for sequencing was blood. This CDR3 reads CAIRAGTSINEQFF.